The following is a TCR beta chain sequence with its context. Its antigen is as yet unknown. The data derive from a study of blood T cells in healthy people across ages. With 5 bases removed from V and 3 bases from J, the gap between germline ends came to 17 bases. The CDR3 has 16 amino acids. Germline assignment: CDR1 MNHEY and CDR2 SMNVEV (reference sequence). PCR was performed a second time for roughly 7 to 12 cycles using a sample-barcoded 5' primer and a J-beta primer mix. The template-switch adaptor, which had 12 random nucleotides, put a tag on each cDNA molecule. TCRdb called the 5' RACE reads again in MiXCR, with one record for every CDR3 protein. The sample comprises more than 600,000 distinct CDR3 sequences, 25% of which are singletons, and 9% to 9.5% rests with the top ten. Regarding the study as a whole: Changes in expanded clonotypes were possibly confounded, as the CMV status of donors was unknown.

These data also formed part of another study, on T cells of mothers and their children.

The sequence derives from a boy aged 10-17 years in good health. Source material: blood. The J gene is TRBJ1-5, the V gene TRBV27, with D hard to call. CDR3 region: CASSPRRRIDNQPQHF. The CDR3 region has the DNA TGTGCCAGCAGTCCCAGAAGGCGGATCGACAATCAGCCCCAGCATTTT.